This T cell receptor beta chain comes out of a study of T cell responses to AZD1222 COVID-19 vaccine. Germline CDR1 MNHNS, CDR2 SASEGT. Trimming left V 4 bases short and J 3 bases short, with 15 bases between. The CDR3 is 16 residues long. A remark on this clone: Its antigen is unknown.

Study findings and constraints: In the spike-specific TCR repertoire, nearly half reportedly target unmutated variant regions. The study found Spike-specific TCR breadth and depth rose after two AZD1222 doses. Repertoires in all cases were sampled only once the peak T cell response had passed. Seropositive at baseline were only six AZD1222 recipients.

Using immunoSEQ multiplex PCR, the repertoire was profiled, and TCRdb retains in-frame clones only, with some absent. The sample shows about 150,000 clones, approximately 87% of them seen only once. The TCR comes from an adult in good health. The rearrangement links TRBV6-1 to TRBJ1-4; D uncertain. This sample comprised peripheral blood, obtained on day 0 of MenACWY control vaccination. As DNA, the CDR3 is TGTGCCAGCAGTGCCCGCCCCGTGGTGGCTAATGAAAAACTGTTTTTT. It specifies CASSARPVVANEKLFF.